The clone carrying this T cell receptor beta chain was detected many times. Researchers amplified the TCR beta CDR3 regions from RNA transcripts. In the first-round RT-PCR of the TCR CDR3, the HTBI primer set was used. In TCRdb, the multiplex PCR reads were re-called with MiXCR into one record per CDR3 protein. Of fewer than 600,000 distinct CDR3 sequences listed, 12% to 15% are singletons. The data were taken from a study of T cells in Graves' hyperthyroidism and ophthalmopathy. Per germline, CDR1 SGHVS and CDR2 FQNEAQ. This CDR3 is 16 amino acids long. Unmatched junction bases numbered 5, after V lost 2 bases and J lost 7 bases.

This sequence originates from a middle-aged woman with Graves' hyperthyroidism. The chain links TRBV7-8 to TRBJ2-1; 13 bases line up with TRBD2. The sample was blood. The CDR3 DNA reads TGTGCCAGCAGCTTAAGCCGGACTAGCGGGAGAAATGAGCAGTTCTTC. Its translation: CASSLSRTSGRNEQFF.